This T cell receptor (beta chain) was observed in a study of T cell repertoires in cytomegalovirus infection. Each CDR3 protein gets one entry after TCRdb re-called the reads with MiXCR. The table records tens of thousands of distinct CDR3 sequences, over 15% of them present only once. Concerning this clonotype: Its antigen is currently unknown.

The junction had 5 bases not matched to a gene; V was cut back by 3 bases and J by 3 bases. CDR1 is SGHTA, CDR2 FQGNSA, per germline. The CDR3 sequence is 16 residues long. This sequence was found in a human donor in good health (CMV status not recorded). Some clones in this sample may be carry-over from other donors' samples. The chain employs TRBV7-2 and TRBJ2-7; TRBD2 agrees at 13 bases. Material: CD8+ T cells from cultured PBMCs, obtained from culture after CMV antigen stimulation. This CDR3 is CASSLIGTSGNYEQYF. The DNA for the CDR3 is TGTGCCAGCAGCTTGATCGGGACTAGCGGGAACTACGAGCAGTACTTC.